This T cell receptor (beta chain) was sequenced in a study of metastatic and nonmetastatic thyroid tumors. Study as a whole: Samples came from malignant and benign thyroid patients, and repertoires were compared across blood and tumor or nodule tissue. Notes on the study in general: For both blood and tumor, malignant thyroid tumors reportedly showed significantly higher TCR beta diversity than benign nodules did.

Germline V gives CDR1 DFQATT, CDR2 SNEGSKA (reference sequence). The V gene end was trimmed by 1 base and the J gene end by 6 bases; junction bases not matched to a gene: 9. The CDR3 covers 15 residues. Under the authors' procedure: It was from CDR3 differences across clinicopathological groups that a distant-metastasis classifier for papillary thyroid cancer was built. Via MiXCR, TCRdb re-called the PCR reads. Here the V and J calls rest on TCRdb's processing, not on the authors' analysis. This sample has approximately 16,000 clones, with approximately 19% found just once. As regards this clone: The antigen is undetermined.

Each patient went into thyroid surgery without having received any treatment. The receptor's source is a female donor with papillary thyroid cancer or a benign thyroid nodule (not recorded which). Some clones in this sample may be carry-over from other donors' samples. The sample comprised blood. V and J are TRBV20-1 and TRBJ2-7; the match to TRBD2 covers 10 bases. The CDR3 reads CSARVLAGAAGEQYF. The CDR3 DNA reads as TGCAGTGCTAGAGTCCTAGCGGGAGCAGCGGGCGAGCAGTACTTC.